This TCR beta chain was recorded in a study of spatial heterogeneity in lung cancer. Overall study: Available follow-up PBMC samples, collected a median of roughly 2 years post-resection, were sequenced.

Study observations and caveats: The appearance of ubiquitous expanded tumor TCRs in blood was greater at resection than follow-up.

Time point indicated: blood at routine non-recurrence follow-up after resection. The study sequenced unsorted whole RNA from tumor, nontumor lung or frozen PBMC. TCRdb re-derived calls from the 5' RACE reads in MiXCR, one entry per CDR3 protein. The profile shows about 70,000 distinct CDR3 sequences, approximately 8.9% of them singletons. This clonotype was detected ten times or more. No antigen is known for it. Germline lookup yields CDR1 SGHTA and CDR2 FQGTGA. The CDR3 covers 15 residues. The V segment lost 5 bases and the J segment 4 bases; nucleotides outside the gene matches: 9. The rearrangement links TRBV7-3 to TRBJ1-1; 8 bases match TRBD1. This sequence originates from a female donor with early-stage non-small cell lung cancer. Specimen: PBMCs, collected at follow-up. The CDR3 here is CASSPPGQGCTEAFF. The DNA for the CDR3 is TGTGCCAGCAGCCCCCCCGGACAGGGCTGCACTGAAGCTTTCTTT.